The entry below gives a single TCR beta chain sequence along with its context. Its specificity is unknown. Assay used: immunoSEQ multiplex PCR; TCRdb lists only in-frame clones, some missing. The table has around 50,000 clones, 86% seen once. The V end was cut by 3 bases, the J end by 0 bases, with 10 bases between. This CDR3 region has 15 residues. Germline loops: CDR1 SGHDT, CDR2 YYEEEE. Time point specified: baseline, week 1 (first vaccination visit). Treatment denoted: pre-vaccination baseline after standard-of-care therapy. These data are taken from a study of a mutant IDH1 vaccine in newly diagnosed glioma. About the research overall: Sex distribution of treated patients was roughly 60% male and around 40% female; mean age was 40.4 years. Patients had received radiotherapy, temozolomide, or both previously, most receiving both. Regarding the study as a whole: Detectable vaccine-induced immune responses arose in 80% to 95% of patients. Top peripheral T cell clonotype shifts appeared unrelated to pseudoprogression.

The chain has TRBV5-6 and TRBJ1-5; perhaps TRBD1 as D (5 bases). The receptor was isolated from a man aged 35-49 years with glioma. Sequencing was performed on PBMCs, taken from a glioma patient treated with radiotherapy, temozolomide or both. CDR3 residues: CASSSLGGSNQPQHF. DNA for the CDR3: TGTGCCAGCAGCTCCCTCGGGGGTAGCAATCAGCCCCAGCATTTT.